One and the same sample provided the 10 T cell receptor beta chains below, sequenced in a study of blood T cell repertoires in COVID-19. Assay used: immunoSEQ multiplex PCR; TCRdb lists only in-frame clones, some missing. This table has around 35,000 clones, 90% appearing once. Sequencing was carried out using peripheral blood. These receptors all come from a human donor in a cohort sampled during active COVID-19.

The V call is TRBV4-2, the J call TRBJ2-3; perhaps TRBD1 as D (6 bases). Germline-derived CDR1 and CDR2 are LGHNA and YNFKEQ. CDR3 length: 15 amino acids. The V end was cut by 5 bases, the J end by 1 base, with 13 bases between. The CDR3 DNA is TGTGCCAGCAGCTTAGGTGAGGGGGGCACAGATACGCAGTATTTT. Amino acid sequence: CASSLGEGGTDTQYF.

This sequence joins TRBV7-3 and TRBJ2-1; tentatively, D is TRBD2 (5 bases). Germline CDR1 is SGHTA and CDR2 is FQGTGA. This CDR3 contains 16 residues. Between the trimmed V and J ends, which lost 4 bases and 7 bases, there was a span of 20 bases. CDR3 DNA sequence: TGTGCCAGCAGCTCCTCCGGAGGTGTTAACTGGAATGAGCAGTTCTTC. It translates to CASSSSGGVNWNEQFF.

The gene calls are TRBV7-6 and TRBJ2-7; possible D gene TRBD1, 7 bases. CDR1 is SGHVS, CDR2 FNYEAQ, per germline. This CDR3 is 18 amino acids long. The V end was cut by 2 bases, the J end by 0 bases, with 20 bases between. CDR3 bases: TGTGCCAGCAGCTTACAACCCCCCGCAGGGGGGAGCTCCTACGAGCAGTACTTC. Encoded protein: CASSLQPPAGGSSYEQYF.

The chain combines TRBV28 with TRBJ1-1; 8 nucleotides agree with TRBD1. Germline assignment: CDR1 MDHEN and CDR2 SYDVKM. Trimming removed 9 bases from V and 2 bases from J; junction bases left unmatched: 17. This CDR3 has 17 amino acids. DNA of the CDR3: TGTGCCAGTTCCTCCCCCCCAGGGGGCGTATCTAACACTGAAGCTTTCTTT. Translation gives CASSSPPGGVSNTEAFF.

The J gene is TRBJ1-2, the V gene TRBV3-1 (or the pseudogene TRBV3-2); D not resolved. CDR3 length equals 13 residues. The germline V and J ends were trimmed by 0 bases and 4 bases, with 6 bases remaining between them. The germline CDR1 and CDR2 sequences are LGHDT and YNNKEL (reference sequence). The CDR3 DNA follows: TGTGCCAGCAGCCAAGATGAGCGCTATGGCTACACCTTC. Translation: CASSQDERYGYTF.

The CDR3: CASSQVGTEAFF. DNA of the CDR3: TGTGCCAGCAGCCAAGTCGGCACTGAAGCTTTCTTT. The V and J genes are TRBV3-1 (or the pseudogene TRBV3-2) and TRBJ1-1, with D unclear. The CDR3 totals 12 residues. Deletions cut 1 base from V and 4 bases from J, with 4 bases between. Germline CDR1 reads LGHDT; CDR2 reads YNNKEL (reference sequence).

This chain joins TRBV6-5 and TRBJ1-1, with TRBD1 as a possible D gene (6 bases). The CDR3 runs to 14 residues. V was trimmed by 7 bases and J by 4 bases, leaving 16 bases between them. CDR1 and CDR2 from the germline V gene are MNHEY and SVGAGI. The CDR3 is CASTELGATTEAFF. CDR3 coding DNA: TGTGCCAGCACCGAACTGGGGGCGACCACTGAAGCTTTCTTT.

The rearrangement joins TRBV15 to TRBJ1-6, with D tentatively TRBD1 (6 bases). Germline V gene data show CDR1 as LNHNV and CDR2 as YYDKDF (reference sequence). The CDR3 loop spans 17 amino acids. V was trimmed by 9 bases and J by 4 bases, leaving 22 bases between them. The CDR3 region is CATGAGGRTPYNSPLHF. For the CDR3, the DNA is TGTGCCACTGGAGCGGGGGGGCGGACACCGTATAATTCACCCCTCCACTTT.

This clone was seen more than once but under ten times. The chain uses TRBV6-5 and TRBJ1-1; the D gene is possibly TRBD1 (6 bases). V was clipped by 6 bases and J by 6 bases, with 14 bases between them. The CDR3 covers 13 residues. CDR1 and CDR2 from the germline V gene are MNHEY and SVGAGI. The CDR3 nucleotides read TGTGCCAGCAGGGGGGCAGGGTTCCCTGAAGCTTTCTTT. Translation gives CASRGAGFPEAFF.

This sequence joins TRBV19 and TRBJ1-2, with TRBD1 identical over 7 bases. V lost 6 bases and J lost 0; bases outside the gene matches: 4. From germline, CDR1 is LNHDA and CDR2 SQIVND (reference sequence). The CDR3 runs to 14 residues. The CDR3 bases are TGTGCCAGTAGGGGACAGTTGCCTAACTATGGCTACACCTTC. Its protein is CASRGQLPNYGYTF.